This T cell receptor (beta chain) was captured by sequencing in a study of cytomegalovirus exposure and HLA in healthy donors. Regarding the study as a whole: That first-cohort TCR clusters tended to co-occur in the 90 to 150 validation repertoires was found in a later analysis. In vitro assays verified that a few CMV-associated chains recognized CMV antigens specifically. Rare TCR sequences dominated, though some public TCRs recurred in many donors. The classifier reportedly diagnosed cytomegalovirus status with high sensitivity and specificity.

CDR3 size: 12 residues. Deletions cut 0 bases from V and 10 bases from J, with 10 bases between. Per the germline V gene, CDR1 is MNHNY and CDR2 is SVGAGI (reference sequence). Profiled with immunoSEQ multiplex PCR; TCRdb holds only in-frame clones, not every one. The table has some 150,000 clones, approximately 86% seen once. About this clone itself: Antigen: not known.

This chain joins TRBV6-6 and TRBJ2-7; D ambiguous. This TCR was sampled from a young man in good health and CMV-seropositive. Sequencing used PBMCs. The CDR3 protein is CASSYSERLQYF. The CDR3 coding sequence is TGTGCCAGCAGTTACTCCGAACGTCTACAGTACTTC.